Listed here are 9 T cell receptor beta chains from one sample, sequenced in a study of shared clonotypes between healthy human individuals. TCRdb's table, derived via immunoSEQ multiplex PCR, lists solely in-frame clones and lacks some. The sample carries about 1 million clones, approximately 68% recorded once. Sequencing was performed on memory CD4+ T cells sorted from blood. As to subset: CD45RA-negative fraction. These receptors were collected from a man aged 18 to 30 in good health.

This chain uses TRBV25-1 with TRBJ2-7; D might be TRBD1 (6 bases). The V and J ends lost 2 bases and 6 bases respectively, with 8 bases between them. Germline CDR1 MGHDK, CDR2 SYGVNS. The CDR3 contains 12 residues. This CDR3 is CASSEQGSEQYF. The CDR3 region has the DNA TGTGCCAGCAGTGAACAGGGGTCCGAGCAGTACTTC.

The rearrangement uses TRBV28 and TRBJ2-5, with 10 positions matching TRBD2. With 7 bases clipped from V and 2 bases from J, the junction kept 7 bases outside the gene matches. The CDR3 has 15 amino acids. Germline V gives CDR1 MDHEN, CDR2 SYDVKM. CDR3 sequence: CASKEGSGGQETQYF. DNA for the CDR3: TGTGCCAGCAAGGAAGGTAGCGGGGGGCAAGAGACCCAGTACTTC.

As concerns this clone: Other DNA sequences in this specimen translate into the identical CDR3. This chain uses TRBV30 with TRBJ1-3; D is uncertain. From germline, CDR1 is GTSNPN and CDR2 SVGIG (reference sequence). Trimming stripped 2 bases from V and 7 bases from J, with 6 bases between. This CDR3 spans 11 amino acids. The CDR3 bases are TGTGCCTGGAGTATTGAGAACACCATATATTTT. Amino acid sequence: CAWSIENTIYF.

This clone was detected ten times or more. The chain is built from TRBV2 and TRBJ2-2, with 7 bases aligning to TRBD2. The CDR3 has 14 residues. Per germline, CDR1 SNHLY and CDR2 FYNNEI. The V gene end was trimmed by 4 bases and the J gene end by 6 bases; junction bases not matched to a gene: 5. CDR3 in DNA: TGTGCCAGCAGTGCGCCAACTAGCGCCGGGGAGCTGTTTTTT. Amino acids: CASSAPTSAGELFF.

This clone appeared a few times. In DNA form, the CDR3 reads TGTGCCAGCATCTCAGGGGGTTGGGATTCACCCCTCCACTTT. This codes for CASISGGWDSPLHF. The genes are TRBV28 and TRBJ1-6; TRBD1 matches at 7 bases. The CDR3 loop spans 14 amino acids. Germline loops: CDR1 MDHEN, CDR2 SYDVKM. V was pared by 7 bases and J by 8 bases, with 8 bases of the junction left unmatched.

V gene TRBV2 combines with J gene TRBJ2-1; D is unclear. Germline V CDR1 and CDR2: SNHLY, FYNNEI. The CDR3 is made up of 13 amino acids. The V end lost 7 bases, the J end lost 2 bases, and 9 bases lay between the germline ends. CDR3 DNA sequence: TGTGCCAGCAAAAGGGAAACCTACAATGAGCAGTTCTTC. As protein: CASKRETYNEQFF.

The sample holds many counts of this clone. This chain connects TRBV29-1 to TRBJ1-4; D may be TRBD1 (6 bases). This CDR3 region has 13 residues. Germline V CDR1 and CDR2: SQVTM, ANQGSEA. V was shortened by 7 bases and J by 9 bases, with 18 bases between the two germline ends. The CDR3 DNA is TGCAGCGCCGGACAGTCAAGTTATCAAAAACTGTTTTTT. It is translated as CSAGQSSYQKLFF.

The table lists this clone with a few counts. The V call is TRBV6-5, the J call TRBJ1-3; D ambiguous. Trimming shortened V by 8 bases and J by 0 bases, and 8 bases separated the two germline ends. The CDR3 spans 13 residues. CDR1 MNHEY and CDR2 SVGAGI come from the germline V gene. The CDR3 spells CASLGLSGNTIYF. The CDR3 DNA reads as TGTGCCAGCCTGGGCCTCTCTGGAAACACCATATATTTT.

The chain combines TRBV5-1 with TRBJ1-1; D remains unclear. There are 14 residues in the CDR3. V lost 6 bases and J 6 bases, leaving 18 bases between the germline ends. Germline-derived CDR1 and CDR2 are SGHRS and YFSETQ. The DNA for the CDR3 is TGCGCCAGCACCGCTTCTTCTTCTACCTCTGAAGCTTTCTTT. This codes for CASTASSSTSEAFF.